Below, 12 T cell receptor beta chains from the same sample are listed, as sequenced in a study of cytomegalovirus exposure and HLA in healthy donors. The study ran its PCR with 60 Vbeta and 13 Jbeta primers. Sequenced by immunoSEQ multiplex PCR; TCRdb stores in-frame clones only, minus some. This table has roughly 190,000 clones, about 81% appearing once. Sequenced input: PBMCs. The receptor set was obtained from a man aged 30 to 39 in good health and CMV-seropositive.

The table lists this clone with a few counts. This chain joins TRBV7-6 and TRBJ2-2; TRBD2 matches 7 bases. Germline loops: CDR1 SGHVS, CDR2 FNYEAQ. With 1 base clipped from V and 1 base from J, the junction kept 3 bases outside the gene matches. CDR3 length: 16 amino acids. This chain's CDR3 is CASSLGSGLNTGELFF. In DNA, the CDR3 is TGTGCCAGCAGCTTAGGTAGCGGGCTGAACACCGGGGAGCTGTTTTTT.

V and J are TRBV5-1 and TRBJ2-2; 9 nucleotides match TRBD2. Losses at the gene ends were 4 bases for V and 2 bases for J; bases not matched to a gene: 6. Germline CDR1 SGHRS, CDR2 YFSETQ. The CDR3 is made up of 16 amino acids. The CDR3 loop is CASSHRGGANTGELFF. CDR3 in DNA: TGCGCCAGCAGCCATCGCGGGGGGGCTAACACCGGGGAGCTGTTTTTT.

This chain connects TRBV19 to TRBJ2-3; 10 positions match TRBD2. Trimming removed 7 bases from V and 9 bases from J; junction bases left unmatched: 10. The CDR3 is 14 amino acids. Germline lookup yields CDR1 LNHDA and CDR2 SQIVND (reference sequence). The CDR3 loop is CASTKAGGPTTQYF. The CDR3 DNA sequence: TGTGCCAGTACAAAAGCGGGAGGGCCTACCACGCAGTATTTT.

The rearrangement links TRBV10-3 to TRBJ2-5, with D possibly being TRBD2 (7 bases). CDR1 and CDR2 (germline): ENHRY, SYGVKD. The CDR3 sequence is 15 residues long. Trimming cost V 4 bases and J 5 bases, with 17 bases left between them. The CDR3 sequence is CAISGEVGGGETQYF. As DNA, the CDR3 is TGTGCCATCAGTGGGGAAGTAGGGGGAGGGGAGACCCAGTACTTC.

This clone has only a few counts. V is TRBV6-5 and J is TRBJ2-1, with 7 bases that match TRBD2. J lost 8 bases, V lost 6 bases, and 7 bases had no gene match. The CDR3 has 13 amino acids. Per germline, CDR1 MNHEY and CDR2 SVGAGI. The CDR3 coding sequence is TGTGCCAGCAGGACGGGAGGTTGGGATGAGCAGTTCTTC. Translation gives CASRTGGWDEQFF.

The chain links TRBV28 to TRBJ1-4; unclear D gene. The DNA end lines up better with TRBJ2-2; the J call may be wrong. The CDR3 is 12 residues long. Germline V gene data show CDR1 as MDHEN and CDR2 as SYDVKM. CDR3 sequence (DNA): TGTGCCAGCAGTTTATCGGTTAGGGAGCTGTTTTTT. Protein: CASSLSVRELFF.

The rearrangement uses TRBV6-5 and TRBJ2-5; D may be TRBD2 (6 bases). Trimming shortened V by 5 bases and J by 4 bases, and 17 bases separated the two germline ends. This CDR3 has 15 residues. The germline CDR1 and CDR2 sequences are MNHEY and SVGAGI. This CDR3 reads CASSRTGGVGETQYF. The CDR3 DNA reads as TGTGCCAGCAGTCGGACTGGCGGGGTTGGAGAGACCCAGTACTTC.

The genes are TRBV19 and TRBJ1-5; 7 bases match TRBD1. J gave up 4 bases and V 6 bases, and 0 bases lay outside the gene matches. The CDR3 sequence is 12 residues long. In germline, CDR1 is LNHDA, CDR2 SQIVND (reference sequence). The CDR3 nucleotides are TGTGCCAGTAGCAGGGGGAATCAGCCCCAGCATTTT. Amino acid sequence: CASSRGNQPQHF. The complete variable domain, with remaining parts taken from reference TRBV19 and TRBJ1-5, reads DGGITQSPKYLFRKEGQNVTLSCEQNLNHDAMYWYRQDPGQGLRLIYYSQIVNDFQKGDIAEGYSVSREKKESFPLTVTSAQKNPTAFYLCASSRGNQPQHFGDGTRLSIL.

The V and J genes are TRBV5-1 and TRBJ1-1; the D gene is possibly TRBD1 (5 bases). Germline CDR1 is SGHRS and CDR2 is YFSETQ. The V end was cut by 3 bases, the J end by 0 bases, with 9 bases between. This CDR3 contains 14 residues. CDR3 sequence reads: CASSSGHLNTEAFF. The DNA for the CDR3 is TGCGCCAGCAGCTCTGGACACCTGAACACTGAAGCTTTCTTT.

The chain is built from TRBV5-1 and TRBJ2-7; 8 bases match TRBD2. CDR1 and CDR2 from the germline V gene are SGHRS and YFSETQ. The ends lost 3 bases at V and 1 base at J; junction bases unmatched: 15. The CDR3 spans 18 residues. The CDR3 sequence: CASSSRVAGPSVSYEQYF. The CDR3 nucleotides are TGCGCCAGCAGCTCCAGGGTAGCGGGACCTTCAGTTTCCTACGAGCAGTACTTC.

The chain recombines TRBV7-8 with TRBJ2-7; 7 bases align to TRBD2. The V gene's germline CDR1 is SGHVS and CDR2 FQNEAQ. CDR3 length equals 14 residues. Trimming at V came to 7 bases and at J to 2 bases, leaving 8 bases not matched to a gene. Here the CDR3 reads CASKLGGRAYEQYF. The CDR3 region has the DNA TGTGCCAGCAAGTTAGGAGGGAGGGCCTACGAGCAGTACTTC.

In this sample, this clone turned up a few times. This sequence joins TRBV28 and TRBJ2-2; TRBD2 matches at 8 bases. J was trimmed by 2 bases and V by 8 bases; bases with no gene match: 4. The CDR3 length is 14 residues. Germline V gene sequence: CDR1 MDHEN, CDR2 SYDVKM. CDR3 loop: CASREGTNTGELFF. In nucleotides, the CDR3 is TGTGCCAGCCGGGAGGGTACTAACACCGGGGAGCTGTTTTTT.